The next 28 T cell receptor beta chains were all read from a single sample in a study of blood T cell repertoires in COVID-19. Method: immunoSEQ multiplex PCR; TCRdb's copy keeps in-frame clones and lacks some. Here the sample spans roughly 71,000 clones, 65% to 90% being singletons. The specimen sequenced was peripheral blood. The receptors here all came from a man aged 45 to 65 with acute or convalescent COVID-19.

This chain links TRBV6-1 with TRBJ1-2, with D possibly TRBD1 on 5 matching bases. Germline CDR1 MNHNS, CDR2 SASEGT. With 0 bases removed from V and 4 bases from J, the gap between germline ends came to 15 bases. The length of the CDR3 is 16 residues. CDR3 in amino acids: CASSEAQGRAGYGYTF. CDR3 DNA sequence: TGTGCCAGCAGTGAAGCGCAAGGCAGGGCTGGCTATGGCTACACCTTC.

The chain carries TRBV28 and TRBJ2-1; 9 bases are a match to TRBD1. The V gene end was trimmed by 3 bases and the J gene end by 1 base; junction bases not matched to a gene: 4. The CDR3 runs 16 residues. Germline V gene sequence: CDR1 MDHEN, CDR2 SYDVKM. The CDR3 region has the DNA TGTGCCAGCAGTTTCTACGGACAGGGGTCCTACAATGAGCAGTTCTTC. Protein product: CASSFYGQGSYNEQFF.

The chain has TRBV28 and TRBJ1-1, with TRBD1 matching over 7 bases. Germline V gives CDR1 MDHEN, CDR2 SYDVKM. J gave up 1 base and V 8 bases, and 7 bases lay outside the gene matches. The CDR3 is made up of 14 amino acids. The CDR3 DNA sequence: TGTGCCAGCCGCATGACAGGGTCGAACACTGAAGCTTTCTTT. This encodes CASRMTGSNTEAFF.

The V and J genes are TRBV6-1 and TRBJ1-2; 9 bases fit TRBD1. The J segment lost 4 bases and the V segment lost 3 bases, leaving 9 bases of the junction unmatched. CDR1 MNHNS and CDR2 SASEGT come from the germline V gene. The CDR3 spans 16 residues. DNA of the CDR3: TGTGCCAGCAGTGACACCTTCACAGGGGGCGGCTATGGCTACACCTTC. The encoded protein is CASSDTFTGGGYGYTF.

The chain uses TRBV5-1 and TRBJ1-1; D ambiguous. Trimming took 0 bases from V and 1 from J, leaving 7 bases between them. This CDR3 region has 14 residues. Per the germline V gene, CDR1 is SGHRS and CDR2 is YFSETQ. The CDR3 region is CASSLARSNTEAFF. The DNA of the CDR3 is TGCGCCAGCAGCTTGGCCAGGTCGAACACTGAAGCTTTCTTT. Full variable domain (outside the CDR3, taken from reference TRBV5-1 and TRBJ1-1): KAGVTQTPRYLIKTRGQQVTLSCSPISGHRSVSWYQQTPGQGLQFLFEYFSETQRNKGNFPGRFSGRQFSNSRSEMNVSTLELGDSALYLCASSLARSNTEAFFGQGTRLTVV.

This clone showed up just once. For the CDR3, the DNA is TGCGCCAGCAGTGAGCGACTAGCGCTGTACCAAGAGACCCAGTACTTC. It encodes CASSERLALYQETQYF. The V gene is TRBV10-2, the J gene TRBJ2-5, with TRBD2 identical over 8 bases. V lost 2 bases to trimming and J lost 0 bases; unmatched junction nucleotides: 5. Germline values: CDR1 WSHSY, CDR2 SAAADI. The CDR3 has 16 residues.

V and J are TRBV7-3 and TRBJ2-5; D is unresolved. CDR1 is SGHTA, CDR2 FQGTGA, per germline. CDR3 length equals 13 residues. The V and J ends lost 4 bases and 0 bases respectively, with 6 bases between them. The DNA of the CDR3 is TGTGCCAGCAGCTCCCGGGACCAAGAGACCCAGTACTTC. Translating it yields CASSSRDQETQYF. Combining the CDR3 with reference TRBV7-3 and TRBJ2-5 gives the whole variable domain GAGVSQTPSNKVTEKGKYVELRCDPISGHTALYWYRQSLGQGPEFLIYFQGTGAADDSGLPNDRFFAVRPEGSVSTLKIQRTERGDSAVYLCASSSRDQETQYFGPGTRLLVL.

This chain links TRBV2 with TRBJ2-7; 13 nucleotides agree with TRBD2. Germline V gene data show CDR1 as SNHLY and CDR2 as FYNNEI. The CDR3 length is 22 residues. J lost 2 bases, V lost 1 base, and 20 bases had no gene match. CDR3 amino acids: CASSEVKQFGTSGEGDPYEQYV. Here the CDR3 DNA reads TGTGCCAGCAGTGAAGTAAAGCAGTTTGGGACTAGCGGGGAGGGGGACCCCTACGAGCAGTACGTC.

This rearrangement joins TRBV6-5 to TRBJ1-1; no clear D gene. Germline values: CDR1 MNHEY, CDR2 SVGAGI. CDR3 length: 11 residues. V shed 7 bases and J shed 1 base, with 4 bases lying between them. For the CDR3, the DNA is TGTGCCAGCATTAAGAACACTGAAGCTTTCTTT. Protein sequence: CASIKNTEAFF.

The chain is built from TRBV9 and TRBJ2-7; D perhaps matches TRBD2 (5 bases). This CDR3 is built from 14 residues. The V gene's germline CDR1 is SGDLS and CDR2 YYNGEE. V gave up 0 bases and J gave up 0 bases, with 7 bases separating them. CDR3 protein: CASSVGRDSYEQYV. CDR3 nucleotide sequence: TGTGCCAGCAGCGTAGGACGGGACTCCTACGAGCAGTACGTC.

The chain combines TRBV5-5 with TRBJ2-2; D unclear. Trimming cost V 3 bases and J 10 bases, with 10 bases left between them. The germline V gene has CDR1 SGHKS and CDR2 YYEKEE (reference sequence). This CDR3 region has 12 residues. CDR3 coding DNA: TGTGCCAGCAGCTCCAGTTTACCGGAGCTGTTTTTT. It codes for CASSSSLPELFF.

The chain has TRBV5-1 and TRBJ2-2, with 7 bases fitting TRBD2. There are 18 residues in the CDR3. V lost 1 base to trimming and J lost 2 bases; unmatched junction nucleotides: 11. Germline V gives CDR1 SGHRS, CDR2 YFSETQ. CDR3 sequence: CASSLRVIGGGNTGELFF. DNA for the CDR3: TGCGCCAGCAGCTTGAGGGTGATTGGCGGGGGAAACACCGGGGAGCTGTTTTTT.

V is TRBV4-2 and J is TRBJ1-1, with 7 bases fitting TRBD1. The CDR3 runs 17 residues. Germline CDR1 and CDR2: LGHNA and YNFKEQ. V trimming: 1 base; J trimming: 4 bases; junction bases outside the gene matches: 12. CDR3 nucleotide sequence: TGTGCCAGCAGCCAAGCCTGGACAGGAAGGTTGGGCACTGAAGCTTTCTTT. Amino acids: CASSQAWTGRLGTEAFF.

The V gene is TRBV9, the J gene TRBJ1-2; 7 bases match TRBD1. V shed 3 bases, J shed 4 bases, and the junction held 3 bases outside the gene matches. The CDR3 runs to 13 residues. Germline values: CDR1 SGDLS, CDR2 YYNGEE. CDR3 residues: CASSEGQSYGYTF. The CDR3 nucleotides read TGTGCCAGCAGCGAGGGACAGAGCTATGGCTACACCTTC.

The chain employs TRBV5-1 and TRBJ2-3, with D possibly TRBD2 on 7 matching bases. This CDR3 is 14 amino acids long. V gave up 0 bases and J gave up 6 bases, with 11 bases separating them. Germline V gives CDR1 SGHRS, CDR2 YFSETQ. CDR3 nucleotides: TGCGCCAGCAGCTTGGTGGGGGGGCGCGATACGCAGTATTTT. This sequence encodes CASSLVGGRDTQYF. The variable domain in full, completed from reference TRBV5-1 and TRBJ2-3, reads KAGVTQTPRYLIKTRGQQVTLSCSPISGHRSVSWYQQTPGQGLQFLFEYFSETQRNKGNFPGRFSGRQFSNSRSEMNVSTLELGDSALYLCASSLVGGRDTQYFGPGTRLTVL.

The CDR3 sequence is CASSPIQGKTEAFF. In DNA form, the CDR3 reads TGTGCCAGCAGCCCAATACAGGGCAAGACTGAAGCTTTCTTT. The chain couples TRBV28 to TRBJ1-1, with a tentative D call TRBD1 (6 bases). Germline CDR1 reads MDHEN; CDR2 reads SYDVKM. The CDR3 extends over 14 amino acids. V lost 6 bases to trimming and J lost 5 bases, with 16 bases between them.

V gene TRBV28 combines with J gene TRBJ2-5, with TRBD1 as a possible D gene (6 bases). This CDR3 comprises 15 residues. V was shortened by 5 bases and J by 4 bases, with 17 bases between the two germline ends. Germline loops: CDR1 MDHEN, CDR2 SYDVKM. The CDR3 spells CASSRGQLLRETQYF. Written as DNA, the CDR3 is TGTGCCAGCAGTCGAGGACAGCTTCTAAGAGAGACCCAGTACTTC.

The CDR3 loop reads CASSGDSDYSPLSLYGYTF. CDR3 coding DNA: TGTGCCAGCAGCGGGGACAGCGACTATTCCCCTCTATCCCTCTATGGCTACACCTTC. The V call is TRBV21-1, the J call TRBJ1-2; the D segment call TRBD1 is taken from the table without a DNA check. TRBV21-1 is designated a pseudogene. The CDR3 extends over 19 amino acids.

This sequence joins TRBV7-8 and TRBJ2-1; the D gene is possibly TRBD1 (5 bases). The CDR3 runs 13 residues. With 2 bases removed from V and 4 bases from J, the gap between germline ends came to 6 bases. Germline-derived CDR1 and CDR2 are SGHVS and FQNEAQ. CDR3 sequence reads: CASSLRGYNEQFF. CDR3 nucleotides: TGTGCCAGCAGCTTAAGGGGATACAATGAGCAGTTCTTC.

The CDR3, as DNA: TGTGCCAGTAGTATAGAGGGTAGAGGCGGCTACACCTTC. Translated: CASSIEGRGGYTF. The rearrangement uses TRBV19 and TRBJ1-2, with no clear D. The germline V gene has CDR1 LNHDA and CDR2 SQIVND (reference sequence). Trimming took off 0 bases at V and 8 bases at J, with 10 bases between the two ends. The CDR3 loop spans 13 amino acids. Variable domain in full (rest from reference TRBV19 and TRBJ1-2): DGGITQSPKYLFRKEGQNVTLSCEQNLNHDAMYWYRQDPGQGLRLIYYSQIVNDFQKGDIAEGYSVSREKKESFPLTVTSAQKNPTAFYLCASSIEGRGGYTFGSGTRLTVV.

This chain joins TRBV29-1 and TRBJ2-1; 7 nucleotides match TRBD1. V dropped 4 bases and J dropped 0; count of bases not matched to a gene: 9. Germline V gene lookup returns CDR1 SQVTM and CDR2 ANQGSEA. The CDR3 covers 16 residues. The CDR3 reads CSVAGLGGGSYNEQFF. The CDR3 region has the DNA TGCAGCGTTGCCGGTTTAGGGGGCGGCTCCTACAATGAGCAGTTCTTC.

The chain employs TRBV5-4 and TRBJ1-4; 8 bases agree with TRBD1. The CDR3 is 14 residues long. Germline CDR1 SGHNT, CDR2 YYREEE (reference sequence). Trimming cost V 0 bases and J 8 bases; bases outside gene matches: 3. The CDR3 DNA reads as TGTGCCAGCAGCTTGGGACAGGGGCCCGAAAAACTGTTTTTT. Protein sequence: CASSLGQGPEKLFF.

The chain has TRBV7-2 and TRBJ2-5; TRBD2 matches at 11 bases. J lost 5 bases, V lost 3 bases, and 8 bases had no gene match. The CDR3 consists of 16 residues. The V gene's germline CDR1 is SGHTA and CDR2 FQGNSA. This CDR3 is CASSLGSGGAHETQYF. The CDR3 DNA reads as TGTGCCAGCAGCTTGGGTAGCGGGGGGGCCCACGAGACCCAGTACTTC.

This chain joins TRBV6-5 and TRBJ2-7, with 7 bases matching TRBD1. CDR3 size: 13 residues. Germline CDR1 and CDR2: MNHEY and SVGAGI. With V trimmed by 5 bases and J by 1 base, 2 bases remained unmatched. The CDR3 sequence: CASSRDRSYEQYV. Written as DNA, the CDR3 is TGTGCCAGCAGTAGGGACAGATCCTACGAGCAGTACGTC.

A single count supports this clone. V is TRBV12-3 or TRBV12-4 and J is TRBJ1-5; no definite D call. Trimming shortened V by 7 bases and J by 1 base, and 8 bases separated the two germline ends. The CDR3 length is 13 residues. DNA for the CDR3: TGTGCCAGCAAGGGAGACAGCAATCAGCCCCAGCATTTT. Protein product: CASKGDSNQPQHF.

This clone has a handful of counts. The chain is built from TRBV2 and TRBJ2-5; 8 nucleotides line up with TRBD2. CDR1 is SNHLY, CDR2 FYNNEI, per germline. Germline trimming cut 2 bases from V and 2 bases from J; bases unmatched to any gene: 4. This CDR3 is 15 amino acids long. In nucleotides, the CDR3 is TGTGCCAGCAGTGAAAGGGCTAGCGGGCAAGAGACCCAGTACTTC. Translated, it gives CASSERASGQETQYF.

The chain carries TRBV28 and TRBJ2-2; TRBD1 aligns across 8 bases. The CDR3 covers 16 residues. Germline values: CDR1 MDHEN, CDR2 SYDVKM. Trimming at V came to 7 bases and at J to 0 bases, leaving 7 bases not matched to a gene. CDR3 region: CASKAAGGSNTGELFF. The CDR3 DNA is TGTGCCAGCAAAGCAGCAGGGGGCTCGAACACCGGGGAGCTGTTTTTT. The entire variable domain, with the rest obtained from reference TRBV28 and TRBJ2-2, is as follows: DVKVTQSSRYLVKRTGEKVFLECVQDMDHENMFWYRQDPGLGLRLIYFSYDVKMKEKGDIPEGYSVSREKKERFSLILESASTNQTSMYLCASKAAGGSNTGELFFGEGSRLTVL.

This clone was picked up one time. The chain joins TRBV4-1 to TRBJ2-7; 10 bases map to TRBD1. With V trimmed by 1 base and J by 3 bases, 9 bases remained unmatched. The CDR3 runs 17 residues. The germline gives CDR1 MGHRA, CDR2 YSYEKL. In nucleotides, the CDR3 is TGCGCCAGCAGCCAAGCTCCGACGGGACAGGGGATCTACGAGCAGTACTTC. Translation: CASSQAPTGQGIYEQYF.